This T cell receptor beta chain was found in a study of cytomegalovirus exposure and HLA in healthy donors. For the study at large: A previous analysis identified around 120 million unique TCR beta sequences derived from about 180 million T cells. Study outcomes and limitations: On later analysis, the bulk of CMV-associated TCR beta chains appeared to be HLA-restricted.

CDR3 length equals 16 residues. Trimming left V 0 bases short and J 4 bases short, with 16 bases between. Per germline, CDR1 SGHDT and CDR2 YYEEEE. Comment on this clone: Its cognate antigen is unknown.

Primers: 60 Vbeta forward and 13 Jbeta reverse. The assay was immunoSEQ multiplex PCR, and TCRdb's table has in-frame clones only and misses some. The table for this sample gives 140,000 to 150,000 clones. J is TRBJ2-5 and V is TRBV5-6, with D maybe TRBD1 (5 bases). The sequence was collected from a male donor in good health and CMV-seronegative. What was sequenced was PBMCs. The CDR3, as DNA: TGTGCCAGCAGCTTGGACATAGCAGGGTCGGCAGAGACCCAGTACTTC. This encodes CASSLDIAGSAETQYF.